The clone carrying this T cell receptor (beta chain) was counted a single time. Germline V gene lookup returns CDR1 SGHTA and CDR2 FQGNSA. The V gene lost 5 bases and the J gene lost 0 bases, with 25 bases spanning the gap. This CDR3 has 19 residues. Here immunoSEQ multiplex PCR was the method, and the copy in TCRdb shows in-frame clones only, minus some. The table has roughly 200,000 clones, about 93% seen once; the top ten hold 0.9% to 1.1%. The data are from a study of T cell responses to AZD1222 COVID-19 vaccine. The sample consisted of peripheral blood, taken on day 0 of MenACWY control vaccination. The clonotype originates from an adult in good health. This chain connects TRBV7-2 to TRBJ1-2; D gene unclear. The CDR3 spells CASSPTAFGPQLANYGYTF. In DNA form, the CDR3 reads TGTGCCAGCAGCCCTACAGCTTTCGGGCCGCAGTTAGCTAACTATGGCTACACCTTC.